Listed below are T cell receptor beta chains from one sample, sequenced in a study of T cells in Graves' hyperthyroidism and ophthalmopathy. TCRdb itself ran the multiplex PCR reads through MiXCR, one entry per CDR3 protein. The sample contains 500,000 to 650,000 distinct CDR3 sequences, 12% to 15% of which appear only once. Sequenced: blood. Receptor source: a woman aged 40 to 50 with Graves' hyperthyroidism. The CDR3 runs from the conserved cysteine through the conserved F or W. A D gene is named only where the DNA matches it firmly. Expanded clones get a size class; other rows say once, few or many, or leave the size out.

CDR3 DNA	CDR3 protein	CDR3 length	D gene	clone size	J gene	V gene
TGTGCCACCAGTGATTTGGGACGGAGATATGGCTACACCTTC	CATSDLGRRYGYTF	14	NA	few	TRBJ1-2	TRBV24-1
TGTGCCTGGAGTTTTTCAGGGGGCCACGAGCAGTACTTC	CAWSFSGGHEQYF	13	TRBD1	once	TRBJ2-7	TRBV30
TGTGCCAGCAGACCCGGACAGGGGGGGTACCACGAGCAGTACTTC	CASRPGQGGYHEQYF	15	TRBD1	NA	TRBJ2-7	TRBV6-1
TGCGCCGGCGTGGACAAGGGGTTGGGTGAGCAGTTCTTC	CAGVDKGLGEQFF	13	NA	NA	TRBJ2-1	TRBV10-1
TGTGCCAGCAGCTTAGATAGGACTCAAACCCCACAGCGCTCCTACAATGAGCAGTACTTC	CASSLDRTQTPQRSYNEQYF	20	NA	NA	TRBJ2-7	TRBV7-2
TGTGCCAGCAGCTTTCAGGGGGCGGATGAAGCTTTCTTT	CASSFQGADEAFF	13	TRBD1	many	TRBJ1-1	TRBV3-1
TGTGCCTGGGGGGTTCGATTGGACAATGAGCAGTTCTTC	CAWGVRLDNEQFF	13	NA	many	TRBJ2-1	TRBV30
TGCAGCGTTGAACTTGGCGGGAGAGGGGAAGAGACCCAGTACTTC	CSVELGGRGEETQYF	15	TRBD2	many	TRBJ2-5	TRBV29-1
TGCGCCAGCAGCCAAGAAAGGACAGGGGTTGGGTCACCCCTCCACTTT	CASSQERTGVGSPLHF	16	TRBD1	few	TRBJ1-6	TRBV4-1
TGTGCCACCAGCAGAGATACAGACTCTGGGGCCAACGTCCTGACTTTC	CATSRDTDSGANVLTF	16	NA	few	TRBJ2-6	TRBV15
TGTGCCAGCAGTCCTAGACTAGCGGGAGGGGGGAATGAGCAGTTCTTC	CASSPRLAGGGNEQFF	16	TRBD2	many	TRBJ2-1	TRBV7-3
TGTGCCAGCTCACCAACAAAGGGGGAGACCCAGTACTTC	CASSPTKGETQYF	13	NA	once	TRBJ2-5	TRBV18
TGCGCCAGCAGCTGGGGACAGGGAATGGGCGAGCAGTACTTC	CASSWGQGMGEQYF	14	TRBD1	many	TRBJ2-7	TRBV5-1
TGCAGTGCTAGAGATTCCGGGGACTATAGCAATCAGCCCCAGCATTTT	CSARDSGDYSNQPQHF	16	NA	many	TRBJ1-5	TRBV20-1
TGTGCCAGCAGTGAAGGCGGTAGCGGGAGGGGAGAGACCCAGTACTTC	CASSEGGSGRGETQYF	16	TRBD2	many	TRBJ2-5	TRBV6-1
TGTGCCAGCAGCTCTTTGACAGGCGTCACCTTC	CASSSLTGVTF	11	NA	many	TRBJ1-2	TRBV11-2
TGTGCCACTTCCCTGAGGGACAGGAACACTGAAGCTTTCTTT	CATSLRDRNTEAFF	14	TRBD1	many	TRBJ1-1	TRBV2
TGTGCCAGCAGCCGACAAGCGGACGGGGAGACCCAGTACTTC	CASSRQADGETQYF	14	NA	many	TRBJ2-5	TRBV3-1
TGTGCCATCAGTGGGTCAGACAGGAATCAGCCCCAGCATTTT	CAISGSDRNQPQHF	14	NA	few	TRBJ1-5	TRBV10-3
TGTGCCAGCAGCAAGACCGGGAGTACTGAAGCTTTCTTT	CASSKTGSTEAFF	13	NA	many	TRBJ1-1	TRBV11-3
TGTGCCAGCAGTTTATACCCAGGGAGCATGGGAACCCTTCCAGATACGCAGTATTTT	CASSLYPGSMGTLPDTQYF	19	NA	many	TRBJ2-3	TRBV27
TGCAGTGCCCCCGGGACTAGCGGGAGGGGGGTCACCGGGGAGCTGTTTTTT	CSAPGTSGRGVTGELFF	17	TRBD2	NA	TRBJ2-2	TRBV20-1
TGTGCCAGCAGCTTACTGACAGCCACTGAAGCTTTCTTT	CASSLLTATEAFF	13	NA	NA	TRBJ1-1	TRBV5-5
TGCGCCAGCAGCCGGGACAGGCGGGAGACCCAGTACTTC	CASSRDRRETQYF	13	TRBD1	few	TRBJ2-5	TRBV5-1
TGCGCCAGCAGCTCATCTAGCGGGGGGACGGGGGAGACCCAGTACTTC	CASSSSSGGTGETQYF	16	TRBD2	once	TRBJ2-5	TRBV5-1
TGCGCCAGCAGCCAAGATCCCAGGGATGGCTACACCTTC	CASSQDPRDGYTF	13	NA	few	TRBJ1-2	TRBV4-1
TGTGCCAGCAGTCAGATGGCAGTCTATGGCTACACCTTC	CASSQMAVYGYTF	13	NA	many	TRBJ1-2	TRBV7-2
TGTGCCACCAATCATAGACAGGGGTACAATGAGCAGTTCTTC	CATNHRQGYNEQFF	14	TRBD1	NA	TRBJ2-1	TRBV10-3
TGTGCCAGCAGCGGGACGGGGAATCAGCCCCAGCATTTT	CASSGTGNQPQHF	13	NA	many	TRBJ1-5	TRBV6-1
TGTGCCAGCAGTTTAAGAGGGAACCTAGGCCAGCCCCAGCATTTT	CASSLRGNLGQPQHF	15	NA	NA	TRBJ1-5	TRBV27
TGTGCCAGCAGCTTCTCCAGGCTCTCTGGAAACACCATATATTTT	CASSFSRLSGNTIYF	15	NA	NA	TRBJ1-3	TRBV7-2
TGTGCCAGCAGCCGACCAGTATCCCTAAGCACAGATACGCAGTATTTT	CASSRPVSLSTDTQYF	16	NA	NA	TRBJ2-3	TRBV3-1
TGTGCCAGCAGTGTTAACATGAACACTGAAGCTTTCTTT	CASSVNMNTEAFF	13	NA	many	TRBJ1-1	TRBV27
TGTGCCAGCAGAACAGGGGTCGGGAACAATGAGCAGTTCTTC	CASRTGVGNNEQFF	14	TRBD1	NA	TRBJ2-1	TRBV27
TGCAGTGCTAGAGATGGGGACGGTACCTTCTATGGCTACACCTTC	CSARDGDGTFYGYTF	15	NA	many	TRBJ1-2	TRBV20-1
TGTGCCAGCAGCCAAGACCGGGACAGGGGGGGCTCCTACGAGCAGTACTTC	CASSQDRDRGGSYEQYF	17	TRBD1	many	TRBJ2-7	TRBV3-1
TGTGCCAGTAGTAGGGAACTAGCGGGAGGGCGCAATGAGCAGTTCTTC	CASSRELAGGRNEQFF	16	TRBD2	few	TRBJ2-1	TRBV19
TGCAGTGCTAGAGATGGCGGGACCCAAGAGACCCAGTACTTC	CSARDGGTQETQYF	14	NA	NA	TRBJ2-5	TRBV20-1
TGTGCCAGCAGTTTACCGGGACAGGGGTACTACGAGCAGTACTTC	CASSLPGQGYYEQYF	15	TRBD1	many	TRBJ2-7	TRBV28
TGCGCCAGCAGCCAGGACACTAGCGGGCGCCTCACAGATACGCAGTATTTT	CASSQDTSGRLTDTQYF	17	TRBD2	few	TRBJ2-3	TRBV4-1
TGCAGTGCTAGTGGGGCTAGGGTGGCGGTCACTGAAGCTTTCTTT	CSASGARVAVTEAFF	15	NA	many	TRBJ1-1	TRBV20-1
TGTGCCAGCAGTACACGGACAGAAAAGAACACTGAAGCTTTCTTT	CASSTRTEKNTEAFF	15	NA	many	TRBJ1-1	TRBV27
TGTGCCAGCAGCTTAATCCTGGGACAGGGATACGAGCAGTACTTC	CASSLILGQGYEQYF	15	TRBD1	NA	TRBJ2-7	TRBV11-2
TGTGCCAGCAGCCGAGGACAGGGGGAAAATTCACCCCTCCACTTT	CASSRGQGENSPLHF	15	TRBD1	few	TRBJ1-6	TRBV12-3/TRBV12-4
TGTGCCAGCAGTTTGGAGACTAGCACAGATACGCAGTATTTT	CASSLETSTDTQYF	14	NA	many	TRBJ2-3	TRBV12-3/TRBV12-4
TGTGCCAGCAGCTTCGCTAGCGGGAGAACAGATACGCAGTATTTT	CASSFASGRTDTQYF	15	TRBD2	few	TRBJ2-3	TRBV7-3
TGTGCCAGCAACGGTCAGTTAGGGGGCGCGGAGACCCAGTACTTC	CASNGQLGGAETQYF	15	TRBD1	many	TRBJ2-5	TRBV5-8
TGTGCCAGCAGCCCTCCTAGCGGGAGGACCGGGGAGCTGTTTTTT	CASSPPSGRTGELFF	15	TRBD2	NA	TRBJ2-2	TRBV7-9
TGCGCCAGCAGTGAGTCTGCAGGGCTTGGAAACACCATATATTTT	CASSESAGLGNTIYF	15	NA	NA	TRBJ1-3	TRBV10-1
TGTGCCACCAGTGATAGCGGGAGGGCCCAAGAGACCCAGTACTTC	CATSDSGRAQETQYF	15	TRBD2	NA	TRBJ2-5	TRBV24-1
TGTGCCAGCAGCCCGCCGACAGGGGGCTGGATGAACACCGGGGAGCTGTTTTTT	CASSPPTGGWMNTGELFF	18	TRBD1	many	TRBJ2-2	TRBV7-9
TGTGCCAGCAGCTTTTTCCAGGTTGATCAGCCCCAGCATTTT	CASSFFQVDQPQHF	14	NA	many	TRBJ1-5	TRBV7-2
TGTGCCAGCAGTTTATTGTCTGTAGGGGTTGATGAGCAGTTCTTC	CASSLLSVGVDEQFF	15	NA	NA	TRBJ2-1	TRBV28
TGTGCCAGCAGCAGCGTTCAGGTCTCGGGGAATGGCTACACCTTC	CASSSVQVSGNGYTF	15	NA	many	TRBJ1-2	TRBV28
TGCAGTGCTAGAACAGGGGGTGGTGAGCAGTACTTC	CSARTGGGEQYF	12	TRBD1	NA	TRBJ2-7	TRBV20-1
TGTGCCAGCAGGCTAAGCCCGACTAGCGGCGGAGAGACCCAGTACTTC	CASRLSPTSGGETQYF	16	TRBD2	NA	TRBJ2-5	TRBV6-1
TGTGCCAGCAGCCTCCTGGGACTAGCGGGAGGATGGGAGCAGTACTTC	CASSLLGLAGGWEQYF	16	TRBD2	once	TRBJ2-7	TRBV7-8
TGCGCCAGCAGCCAAGACGGGGGCGGAACTCAAGAGACCCAGTACTTC	CASSQDGGGTQETQYF	16	NA	few	TRBJ2-5	TRBV4-1
TGCAGTGCTATCCAGGGGGCCTACGATGGCTACACCTTC	CSAIQGAYDGYTF	13	TRBD1	many	TRBJ1-2	TRBV20-1